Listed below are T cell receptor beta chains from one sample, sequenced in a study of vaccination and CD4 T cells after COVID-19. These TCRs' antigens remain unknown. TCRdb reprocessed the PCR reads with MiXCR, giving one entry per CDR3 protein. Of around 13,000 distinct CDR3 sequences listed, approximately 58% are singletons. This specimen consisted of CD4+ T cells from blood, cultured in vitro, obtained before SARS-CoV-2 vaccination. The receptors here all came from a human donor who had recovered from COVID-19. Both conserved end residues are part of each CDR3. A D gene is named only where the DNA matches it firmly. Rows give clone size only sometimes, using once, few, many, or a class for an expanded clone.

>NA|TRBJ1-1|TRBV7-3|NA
CASSLTPGTEAFF
TGTGCCAGCAGCTTAACGCCGGGGACTGAAGCTTTCTTT
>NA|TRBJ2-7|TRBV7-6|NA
CASSLETGREQYF
TGTGCCAGCAGCCTAGAGACAGGGAGGGAGCAGTACTTC
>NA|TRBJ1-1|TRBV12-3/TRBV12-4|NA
CASSPNRWQITEAFF
TGTGCCAGCAGTCCTAACCGGTGGCAAATCACTGAAGCTTTCTTT
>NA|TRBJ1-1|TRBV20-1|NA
CSASPPGVSHLSPEAFF
TGCAGTGCTAGCCCCCCGGGGGTGTCCCATCTAAGCCCAGAAGCTTTCTTT
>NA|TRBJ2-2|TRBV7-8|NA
CASGLSGQNTGELFF
TGTGCCAGCGGCTTAAGCGGGCAGAACACCGGGGAGCTGTTTTTT
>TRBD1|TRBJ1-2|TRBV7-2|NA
CASSVNRDRGYGYTF
TGTGCCAGCAGCGTCAACCGGGACAGGGGGTATGGCTACACCTTC
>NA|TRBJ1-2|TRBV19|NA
CASSPARTLTRYTF
TGTGCCAGTAGTCCCGCCCGGACACTTACACGCTACACCTTC
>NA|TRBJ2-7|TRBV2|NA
CASGQLSYEQYF
TGTGCCAGTGGACAGTTATCCTACGAGCAGTACTTC
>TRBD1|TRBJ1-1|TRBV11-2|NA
CASSWTGSNTEAFF
TGTGCCAGCAGTTGGACAGGGTCTAACACTGAAGCTTTCTTT
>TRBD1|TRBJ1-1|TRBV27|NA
CASSLAGQGGLNTEAFF
TGTGCCAGCAGTTTGGCGGGACAGGGGGGTTTAAACACTGAAGCTTTCTTT
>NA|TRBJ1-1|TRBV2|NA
CASSENGVQGTEAFF
TGTGCCAGCAGTGAAAATGGGGTTCAAGGGACTGAAGCTTTCTTT
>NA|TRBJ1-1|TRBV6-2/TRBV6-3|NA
CASSLDRDTEAFF
TGTGCCAGCAGCTTGGACCGGGACACTGAAGCTTTCTTT
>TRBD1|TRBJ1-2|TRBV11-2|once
CASSSSGTVANYGYTF
TGTGCCAGCAGCTCCTCCGGGACAGTGGCTAACTATGGCTACACCTTC
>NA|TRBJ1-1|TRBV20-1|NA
CSARGTDLRAFF
TGCAGTGCTAGAGGGACAGACTTGAGGGCTTTCTTT
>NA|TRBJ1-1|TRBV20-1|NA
CSARSGSTEAFF
TGCAGTGCTAGGTCGGGGAGCACTGAAGCTTTCTTT
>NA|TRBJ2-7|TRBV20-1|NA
CSARDPNQAYEQYF
TGCAGTGCTAGAGACCCTAACCAAGCCTACGAGCAGTACTTC
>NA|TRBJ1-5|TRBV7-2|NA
CASSLGRGGPNQPQHF
TGTGCCAGCAGCTTAGGAAGGGGGGGGCCCAATCAGCCCCAGCATTTT
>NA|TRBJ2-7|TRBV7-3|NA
CASSPDGSYEQYF
TGTGCCAGCAGCCCTGACGGTTCCTACGAGCAGTACTTC
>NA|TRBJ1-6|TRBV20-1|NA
CSARVGGASSYNSPLHF
TGCAGTGCTAGAGTTGGAGGGGCGAGCTCCTATAATTCACCCCTCCACTTT
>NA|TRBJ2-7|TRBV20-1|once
CSARDSLGFSYEQYF
TGCAGTGCTAGAGATTCATTGGGGTTTTCCTACGAGCAGTACTTC
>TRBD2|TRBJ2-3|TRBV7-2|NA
CASRGLASTDTQYF
TGTGCCAGCAGGGGACTAGCGAGCACAGATACGCAGTATTTT
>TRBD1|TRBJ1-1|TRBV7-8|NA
CASSSQGARGTEAFF
TGTGCCAGCAGCTCACAGGGGGCGCGGGGCACTGAAGCTTTCTTT
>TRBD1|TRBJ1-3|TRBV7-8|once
CASSLRTGLGVGNTIYF
TGTGCCAGCAGCCTCCGGACAGGGCTGGGAGTGGGAAACACCATATATTTT
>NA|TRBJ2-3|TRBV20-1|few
CSAPSPIGRTDTQYF
TGCAGTGCTCCGAGCCCTATAGGGCGCACAGATACGCAGTATTTT
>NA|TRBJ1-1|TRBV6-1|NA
CASRKNTEAFF
TGTGCCAGCAGGAAGAACACTGAAGCTTTCTTT
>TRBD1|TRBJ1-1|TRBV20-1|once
CSASVRGGTEAFF
TGCAGTGCTAGTGTCAGGGGGGGCACTGAAGCTTTCTTT
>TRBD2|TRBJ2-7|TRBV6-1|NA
CASNIAGGVEQYF
TGTGCCAGCAACATAGCGGGAGGAGTCGAGCAGTACTTC
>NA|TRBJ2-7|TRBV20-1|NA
CSARTQVRSYEQYF
TGCAGTGCTAGAACTCAGGTCCGCTCCTACGAGCAGTACTTC
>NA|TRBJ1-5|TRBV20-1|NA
CSARGVGNQPQHF
TGCAGTGCTAGAGGTGTAGGTAATCAGCCCCAGCATTTT
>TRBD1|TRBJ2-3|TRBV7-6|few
CASSPRRQGAGLDTQYF
TGTGCCAGCAGCCCGAGACGACAGGGGGCCGGCCTCGATACGCAGTATTTT
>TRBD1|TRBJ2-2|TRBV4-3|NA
CASSQGRLAGGSGELFF
TGCGCCAGCAGCCAAGGTCGTCTAGCAGGGGGCTCCGGGGAGCTGTTTTTT
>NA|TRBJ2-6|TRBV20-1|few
CSAMVSGANVLTF
TGCAGTGCTATGGTCAGTGGGGCCAACGTCCTGACTTTC
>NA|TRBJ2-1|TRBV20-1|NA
CSARGTDFYNEQFF
TGCAGTGCTAGGGGGACTGATTTTTACAATGAGCAGTTCTTC
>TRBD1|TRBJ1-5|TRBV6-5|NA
CASSYSRDRAGQPQHF
TGTGCCAGCAGTTACTCACGGGACAGGGCAGGCCAGCCCCAGCATTTT
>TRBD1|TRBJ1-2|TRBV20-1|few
CSAEGTGGRNYGYTF
TGCAGTGCGGAAGGGACAGGGGGGAGAAACTATGGCTACACCTTC
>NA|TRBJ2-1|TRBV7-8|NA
CASSLETSTVQFF
TGTGCCAGCAGCTTAGAAACTAGTACCGTACAGTTCTTC
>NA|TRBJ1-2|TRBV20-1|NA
CSANLLVARYGYTF
TGCAGTGCTAACCTCTTGGTAGCACGCTATGGCTACACCTTC
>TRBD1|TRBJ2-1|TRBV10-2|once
CASSESTGVNEQFF
TGCGCCAGCAGTGAGTCGACAGGGGTCAATGAGCAGTTCTTC
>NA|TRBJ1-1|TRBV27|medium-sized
CASRKLFISNTEAFF
TGTGCCAGCCGTAAGTTATTCATTTCGAACACTGAAGCTTTCTTT
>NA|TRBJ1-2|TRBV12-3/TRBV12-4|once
CASQVQPNYGYTF
TGTGCCAGCCAGGTCCAGCCTAACTATGGCTACACCTTC
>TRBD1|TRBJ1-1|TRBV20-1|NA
CSARETGRTGGEAFF
TGCAGTGCTAGAGAGACCGGGAGGACAGGAGGGGAAGCTTTCTTT
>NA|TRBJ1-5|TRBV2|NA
CASSFGIPAGQPQHF
TGTGCCAGCAGTTTCGGGATCCCAGCAGGTCAGCCCCAGCATTTT
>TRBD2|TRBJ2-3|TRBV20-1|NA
CSARDRGGRTDTQYF
TGCAGTGCTAGAGATCGCGGGGGACGCACAGATACGCAGTATTTT
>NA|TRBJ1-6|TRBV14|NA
CASRQVDNSPLHF
TGTGCCAGTAGACAGGTTGATAATTCACCCCTCCACTTT
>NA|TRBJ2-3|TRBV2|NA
CASSDRQSTDTQYF
TGTGCCAGCAGTGATCGGCAGAGTACAGATACGCAGTATTTT
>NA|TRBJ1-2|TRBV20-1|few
CSARERGQIEGYTF
TGCAGTGCTAGAGAGCGGGGGCAAATTGAGGGCTACACCTTC
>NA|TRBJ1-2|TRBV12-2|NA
CASRFYLRAF
TGTGCAAGTCGCTTCTATCTCAGGGCCTTC
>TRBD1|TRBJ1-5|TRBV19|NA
CASSPPGTGRNNQPQHF
TGTGCCAGTAGTCCCCCCGGGACAGGGCGTAACAATCAGCCCCAGCATTTT
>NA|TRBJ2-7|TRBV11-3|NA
CASSPRPRGRSSYEQYF
TGTGCCAGCAGCCCGAGGCCCCGTGGCAGGAGCTCCTACGAGCAGTACTTC
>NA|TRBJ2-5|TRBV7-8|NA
CASSLATAWQSETQYF
TGTGCCAGCAGCTTAGCAACGGCCTGGCAGTCAGAGACCCAGTACTTC
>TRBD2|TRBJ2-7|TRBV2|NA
CASSIGTSVLKQYF
TGTGCCAGCAGTATCGGGACTAGCGTCTTGAAGCAGTACTTC
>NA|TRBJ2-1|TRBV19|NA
CASSIEGRRSYNEQFF
TGTGCCAGTAGTATAGAAGGGCGGAGATCCTACAATGAGCAGTTCTTC